This T cell receptor beta chain was recorded in a study of cytomegalovirus exposure and HLA in healthy donors. Study results and caveats: Most TCRs appeared rarely, but some public TCRs recurred in many donors.

The protocol was immunoSEQ multiplex PCR, while the TCRdb copy is restricted to in-frame clones and leaves out a portion. The sample has roughly 200,000 clones, approximately 86% seen once. This clone was detected only a few times. Antigen unknown. Sequencing was performed on PBMCs. This clonotype was sampled from a man aged 25 to 45 in good health and CMV-seropositive.

This chain's CDR3 is CASSSRGRGYNEQFF. The DNA for the CDR3 is TGTGCCAGCAGCTCCAGGGGGCGCGGGTACAATGAGCAGTTCTTC. The chain couples TRBV7-2 to TRBJ2-1; 8 bases line up with TRBD1. Germline V gene sequence: CDR1 SGHTA, CDR2 FQGNSA. After removal of 4 bases from V and 4 bases from J, the junction contained 6 bases not matched to a gene. This CDR3 has 15 amino acids.